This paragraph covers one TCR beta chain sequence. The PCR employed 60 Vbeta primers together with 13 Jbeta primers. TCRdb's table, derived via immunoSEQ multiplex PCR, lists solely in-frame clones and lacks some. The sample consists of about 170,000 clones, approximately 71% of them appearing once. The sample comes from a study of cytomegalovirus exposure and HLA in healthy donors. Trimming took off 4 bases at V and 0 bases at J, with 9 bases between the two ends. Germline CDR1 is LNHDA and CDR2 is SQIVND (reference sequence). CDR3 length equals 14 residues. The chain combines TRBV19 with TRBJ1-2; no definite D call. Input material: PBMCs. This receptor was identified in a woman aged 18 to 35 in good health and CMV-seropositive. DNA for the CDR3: TGTGCCAGTAGTACTTCCGGAGCTAACTATGGCTACACCTTC. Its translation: CASSTSGANYGYTF.